A single sample is the source of the 9 T cell receptor beta chains below, sequenced in a study of a mutant IDH1 vaccine in newly diagnosed glioma. Generated by immunoSEQ multiplex PCR, the TCRdb table keeps only in-frame clones and is missing some. Here the sample spans over 75,000 clones, around nine tenths being singletons. Time point meaning: baseline, week 1 (first vaccination visit). Specified treatment: pre-vaccination baseline after standard-of-care therapy. This material consisted of PBMCs, taken from a glioma patient treated with radiotherapy, temozolomide or both. The receptor set was obtained from a woman in her fifties or sixties with glioma.

The CDR3 here is CASSLETYNEQFF. Written as DNA, the CDR3 is TGTGCCAGCAGCTTAGAGACCTACAATGAGCAGTTCTTC. This chain joins TRBV11-2 and TRBJ2-1; D is unclear. This CDR3 contains 13 residues. CDR1 and CDR2 (germline): SGHAT, FQNNGV. Trimming shortened V by 0 bases and J by 2 bases, and 2 bases separated the two germline ends.

The chain joins TRBV6-5 to TRBJ2-1; D might be TRBD1 (8 bases). Germline V CDR1 and CDR2: MNHEY, SVGAGI. The CDR3 consists of 16 residues. The V end was cut by 0 bases, the J end by 12 bases, with 21 bases between. CDR3 protein: CASSYSNRGGIGGQFF. Here the CDR3 DNA reads TGTGCCAGCAGTTACTCGAACAGGGGGGGTATAGGAGGGCAGTTCTTC.

The rearrangement uses TRBV9 and TRBJ2-7; TRBD2 aligns across 7 bases. The CDR3 consists of 15 residues. Germline CDR1 is SGDLS and CDR2 is YYNGEE. J gave up 4 bases and V 0 bases, and 7 bases lay outside the gene matches. In DNA form, the CDR3 reads TGTGCCAGCAGCGTAGGTGGCGGGAGTGGGTACGAGCAGTACTTC. This encodes CASSVGGGSGYEQYF. Full variable domain (missing parts from reference TRBV9 and TRBJ2-7): DSGVTQTPKHLITATGQRVTLRCSPRSGDLSVYWYQQSLDQGLQFLIQYYNGEERAKGNILERFSAQQFPDLHSELNLSSLELGDSALYFCASSVGGGSGYEQYFGPGTRLTVT.

The J gene is TRBJ1-5, the V gene TRBV18, with D perhaps matching TRBD1 (5 bases). V was trimmed by 3 bases and J by 3 bases, leaving 9 bases between them. The CDR3 is 14 amino acids. The germline CDR1 and CDR2 sequences are KGHSH and LQKENI. CDR3 sequence (DNA): TGTGCCAGCTCACCCCCAGGGACCAATCAGCCCCAGCATTTT. It translates to CASSPPGTNQPQHF.

A remark on this clone: The sample contains more than one DNA sequence encoding this CDR3. The DNA of the CDR3 is TGCGCCAGCAGCTTGGTCGGGACAGGGGTTGGAAACACCATATATTTT. Translation gives CASSLVGTGVGNTIYF. The V and J genes are TRBV5-1 and TRBJ1-3; 10 bases agree with TRBD1. Unmatched junction bases numbered 3, after V lost 0 bases and J lost 3 bases. Looked up from germline, CDR1 is SGHRS and CDR2 is YFSETQ. The CDR3 length is 16 residues.

This chain joins TRBV4-2 and TRBJ1-4, with 7 bases aligning to TRBD1. V was clipped by 0 bases and J by 8 bases; unmatched bases: 15. Germline V lookup: CDR1 LGHNA, CDR2 YNFKEQ. CDR3 length equals 18 residues. The CDR3, as DNA: TGTGCCAGCAGCCAAGAGGTGACAGGGTGGGGGATTGACGAAAAACTGTTTTTT. As protein: CASSQEVTGWGIDEKLFF.

The chain has TRBV28 and TRBJ2-5, with D perhaps being TRBD1 or TRBD2 (5 bases each). Looked up from germline, CDR1 is MDHEN and CDR2 is SYDVKM. The CDR3 totals 14 residues. Between the trimmed V and J ends, which lost 2 bases and 2 bases, there was a span of 9 bases. DNA of the CDR3: TGTGCCAGCAGTTTAGGGGGACGTCAAGAGACCCAGTACTTC. It codes for CASSLGGRQETQYF.

The chain carries TRBV29-1 and TRBJ2-1; 7 nucleotides agree with TRBD2. The CDR3 covers 17 residues. The germline V gene has CDR1 SQVTM and CDR2 ANQGSEA. V was clipped by 4 bases and J by 0 bases; unmatched bases: 12. The CDR3 here is CSVVGGGGSYSYNEQFF. The CDR3 DNA follows: TGCAGCGTTGTCGGCGGAGGCGGGAGTTACTCCTACAATGAGCAGTTCTTC.

About this clone: An end of the junction does not agree with germline; a read error may underlie this. The rearrangement uses TRBV5-8 and TRBJ2-3; possibly TRBD2 for D (5 bases). The length of the CDR3 is 13 residues. The germline CDR1 and CDR2 sequences are SGHTS and YDEGEE. CDR3 amino acids: CASTLDSTDTQYF. The CDR3 DNA reads TGTGCCAGCACCTTGGACTCCACAGATACGCAGTATTTT.